The clone carrying this T cell receptor (beta chain) was found many times. Its antigen is still unknown. TCR beta CDR3 regions were amplified from RNA. When the TCR CDR3 underwent first-round RT-PCR, the HTBI primer set was used. TCRdb re-called the multiplex PCR reads with MiXCR, one entry per CDR3 protein. The sample has a few hundred thousand distinct CDR3 sequences, 15% to 18% seen once. Graves' hyperthyroidism showing no ophthalmopathy progression within 18 months was considered stable. This entry is derived from a study of T cells in Graves' hyperthyroidism and ophthalmopathy. V was cut by 0 bases and J by 6 bases, with 11 bases left in between. Germline CDR1 DFQATT, CDR2 SNEGSKA (reference sequence). The CDR3 is 13 residues long. Points from the study as a whole: Ophthalmopathy was predicted by the model a median of roughly 6.6 months ahead of onset. Clonotypes that were expanded in thyroid above 0.001 mostly appeared in blood too. Separation of ophthalmopathy from stable hyperthyroidism was achieved by a 13 V-J model.

The sequencing input was blood. The clonotype comes from a woman under 30 with Graves' hyperthyroidism. The chain links TRBV20-1 to TRBJ1-2; D ambiguous. The CDR3 loop is CSARDQVSDGYTF. The DNA of the CDR3 is TGCAGTGCTAGAGATCAGGTATCGGATGGCTACACCTTC.